This is a list of T cell receptor beta chains from one sample in a study of radiation and T cells in renal cell carcinoma. Profiled with immunoSEQ multiplex PCR; TCRdb holds only in-frame clones, not every one. Here the sample spans around 140,000 clones, over 65% being singletons. Source: blood, taken from a patient whose treatment included radiotherapy and nephrectomy. The source of these receptors is a woman aged 50 to 65 with renal cell carcinoma. The CDR3 runs from the conserved cysteine through the conserved F or W. Fields, in order: J gene, clone size, V gene, D gene, CDR3 DNA, CDR3 protein. A D gene is named only where the DNA matches it firmly. Expanded clones get a size class; other rows say once, few or many, or leave the size out.

>TRBJ1-3|once|TRBV7-9|TRBD1
TGTGCCAGCAGCGACGGACAGGAGGGCGGAAACACCATATATTTT
CASSDGQEGGNTIYF
>TRBJ2-3|few|TRBV5-1|NA
TGCGCCAGCAGCTTAGACTTAGATACGCAGTATTTT
CASSLDLDTQYF
>TRBJ2-3|NA|TRBV7-2|NA
TGTGCCAGCAGCTTAGATTGGGCTAGCACAGATACGCAGTATTTT
CASSLDWASTDTQYF
>TRBJ2-7|NA|TRBV5-1|NA
TGCGCCAGCAGCGCCCTGGAGAACTACGAGCAGTACTTC
CASSALENYEQYF
>TRBJ2-7|NA|TRBV7-8|TRBD1
TGTGCCAGCAGCTGGCCGGGACAGGGAAGCGAGCAGTACTTC
CASSWPGQGSEQYF
>TRBJ1-3|NA|TRBV7-2|TRBD1
TGTGCCAGCAGCCCACCCCAGGGGGCGGCGGGAAACACCATATATTTT
CASSPPQGAAGNTIYF
>TRBJ2-7|NA|TRBV6-5|NA
TGTGCCAGCAGCGGGCCCCCCGCAGGTACCTACGAGCAGTACTTC
CASSGPPAGTYEQYF
>TRBJ1-1|NA|TRBV5-4|NA
TGTGCCAGCAGCCTCTCCCTGACAATGGGAGACACTGAAGCTTTCTTT
CASSLSLTMGDTEAFF
>TRBJ2-7|NA|TRBV2|TRBD2
TGTGCCAGCAGTGAACTAGCGGGAGTAACCTACGAGCAGTACTTC
CASSELAGVTYEQYF
>TRBJ1-1|NA|TRBV4-1|NA
TGCGCCAGCAGCCAAGAAGCTTTAGCTTTCTTT
CASSQEALAFF
>TRBJ2-1|NA|TRBV11-3|TRBD2
TGTGCCAGCTCGGGGGGGGCCCGCTCCTACAATGAGCAGTTCTTC
CASSGGARSYNEQFF
>TRBJ2-1|once|TRBV9|TRBD2
TGTGCCAGCAGCGTGGGGACTATAGAGAATGAGCAGTTCTTC
CASSVGTIENEQFF
>TRBJ1-1|NA|TRBV9|NA
TGTGCCAGCAGCGTAGTGGAGGTTCCCAACACTGAAGCTTTCTTT
CASSVVEVPNTEAFF
>TRBJ2-1|many|TRBV7-2|NA
TGTGCCAGCAGCTTGGTCGACAATGAGCAGTTCTTC
CASSLVDNEQFF
>TRBJ2-2|NA|TRBV4-2|TRBD2
TGTGCCAGCAGCCCCCGGACTAGCGGGGGCACGAACACCGGGGAGCTGTTTTTT
CASSPRTSGGTNTGELFF
>TRBJ1-1|NA|TRBV6-6|NA
TGTGCCAGCAGTGTCCGATCGGAAACTAACAGTGAAGCTTTCTTT
CASSVRSETNSEAFF
>TRBJ1-4|NA|TRBV5-6|NA
TGTGCCAGCAGCTTGGAAAGGGGGGGCACTAATGAAAAACTGTTTTTT
CASSLERGGTNEKLFF
>TRBJ2-1|NA|TRBV19|NA
TGTGCCAGTACCACTCGGTGGGGGGCTAAGGATGAGCAGTTCTTC
CASTTRWGAKDEQFF
>TRBJ2-5|NA|TRBV5-6|NA
TGTGCCAGCAGCTTGTACGGAGAAGAGACCCAGTACTTC
CASSLYGEETQYF
>TRBJ2-5|NA|TRBV18|NA
TGTGCCAGCTCACCCCCGGGGCACCAAGAGACCCAGTACTTC
CASSPPGHQETQYF
>TRBJ2-7|NA|TRBV7-8|NA
TGTGCCAGCAGGCAGCCCCTCAGCTACGAGCAGTACTTC
CASRQPLSYEQYF
>TRBJ1-1|NA|TRBV28|NA
TGTGCCAGCAGCTTAGTCACAAATGAAGCTTTCTTT
CASSLVTNEAFF
>TRBJ1-5|NA|TRBV7-8|NA
TGTGCCAGCAGCTCCTCCCGGGGGGACAATCAGCCCCAGCATTTT
CASSSSRGDNQPQHF
>TRBJ2-7|NA|TRBV5-6|NA
TGTGCCAGCAGCATCGGAGCCTGGAGCGAGCAGTACTTC
CASSIGAWSEQYF
>TRBJ2-7|NA|TRBV7-9|NA
TGTGCCAGCAGCTTAGCGGCCACCTACGAGCAGTACTTC
CASSLAATYEQYF
>TRBJ1-1|few|TRBV7-2|NA
TGTGCCAGCAGCCGGTGGGGCGGGACCATGAACACTGAAGCTTTCTTT
CASSRWGGTMNTEAFF
>TRBJ2-1|NA|TRBV19|TRBD2
TGTGCCAGTTGGGGGGGATACAATGAGCAGTTCTTC
CASWGGYNEQFF
>TRBJ1-6|NA|TRBV9|NA
TGTGCCAGCAGCGTAGGTGATTCACCCCTCCACTTT
CASSVGDSPLHF
>TRBJ2-5|NA|TRBV7-2|TRBD1
TGTGCCAGCAGCTCCGGGACAGGGTCAGGAGAGACCCAGTACTTC
CASSSGTGSGETQYF
>TRBJ2-2|NA|TRBV4-3|TRBD2
TGCGCCAGCAGCCAAGATTGGGGGGGTAACACCGGGGAGCTGTTTTTT
CASSQDWGGNTGELFF
>TRBJ1-1|NA|TRBV10-3|NA
TGTGCCATCAGTGAGCTGGCTACGAACACTGAAGCTTTCTTT
CAISELATNTEAFF
>TRBJ1-4|NA|TRBV9|NA
TGTGCCAGCAGCGTAGCCGGGGGACTAAATGAAAAACTGTTTTTT
CASSVAGGLNEKLFF
>TRBJ1-1|NA|TRBV7-2|NA
TGTGCCAGCAGCTTGAACCAGGGTGAGACTGAAGCTTTCTTT
CASSLNQGETEAFF
>TRBJ2-3|many|TRBV6-4|TRBD2
TGTGCCAGCAGTGAAGGGACGGCGGGAGGGGCAGATACGCAGTATTTT
CASSEGTAGGADTQYF
>TRBJ1-5|NA|TRBV6-1|TRBD1
TGTGCCAGCAGGCCCCAGGGGGTCGGTCAGCCCCAGCATTTT
CASRPQGVGQPQHF
>TRBJ1-1|NA|TRBV5-1|TRBD1
TGCGCCAGCAGCTCCAAAGGGACAGGGCCCATGAACACTGAAGCTTTCTTT
CASSSKGTGPMNTEAFF
>TRBJ1-2|NA|TRBV5-8|TRBD1
TGTGCCAGCAGCCCGAGGACAGGGGGCTACTATGGCTACACCTTC
CASSPRTGGYYGYTF
>TRBJ2-5|NA|TRBV6-1|NA
TGTGCCAGCAGTGAATCAAGATCGGAGACCCAGTACTTC
CASSESRSETQYF
>TRBJ2-7|NA|TRBV4-3|NA
TGCGCCAGCAGCCAAGATAGTGGGCGGGATATTGGCTACGAGCAGTACTTC
CASSQDSGRDIGYEQYF
>TRBJ1-1|NA|TRBV5-1|NA
TGCGCCAGCAGCCTGTACGGTAGGAACACTGAAGCTTTCTTT
CASSLYGRNTEAFF